Below, 25 T cell receptor beta chains from the same sample are listed, as sequenced in a study of T cell responses to AZD1222 COVID-19 vaccine. Clones were read by immunoSEQ multiplex PCR, and TCRdb kept only the in-frame ones, dropping some. This sample has approximately 150,000 clones, with about 91% found just once. The material was peripheral blood, obtained on day 0 of AZD1222 vaccination. Receptors originate from an adult in good health.

The genes are TRBV5-1 and TRBJ1-2; the match to TRBD1 covers 8 bases. The CDR3 runs to 15 residues. Germline loops: CDR1 SGHRS, CDR2 YFSETQ. The trim removed 4 bases at V and 0 bases at J, leaving 5 bases unmatched. The CDR3 loop is CASSDQQGANYGYTF. CDR3 nucleotides: TGCGCCAGCAGCGATCAACAGGGGGCTAACTATGGCTACACCTTC. Combining the CDR3 with reference TRBV5-1 and TRBJ1-2 gives the whole variable domain KAGVTQTPRYLIKTRGQQVTLSCSPISGHRSVSWYQQTPGQGLQFLFEYFSETQRNKGNFPGRFSGRQFSNSRSEMNVSTLELGDSALYLCASSDQQGANYGYTFGSGTRLTVV.

The chain employs TRBV18 and TRBJ2-2; D is possibly TRBD1 or TRBD2 (5 bases each). The length of the CDR3 is 14 residues. V shed 1 base and J shed 7 bases, with 10 bases lying between them. CDR1 and CDR2 from the germline V gene are KGHSH and LQKENI. CDR3: CASSPREQGGELFF. In DNA form, the CDR3 reads TGTGCCAGCTCACCACGGGAGCAGGGCGGGGAGCTGTTTTTT. Looking up the rest from reference TRBV18 and TRBJ2-2 gives the full variable domain: NAGVMQNPRHLVRRRGQEARLRCSPMKGHSHVYWYRQLPEEGLKFMVYLQKENIIDESGMPKERFSAEFPKEGPSILRIQQVVRGDSAAYFCASSPREQGGELFFGEGSRLTVL.

J is TRBJ1-2 and V is TRBV6-6; D is undetermined. CDR1 and CDR2 from the germline V gene are MNHNY and SVGAGI (reference sequence). The CDR3 has 15 amino acids. Trimming pared 4 bases from V and 4 bases from J, leaving 16 bases between. The CDR3 DNA sequence: TGTGCCAGCAGTTCTCGTGAGGGCAGAAGCTATGGCTACACCTTC. Amino acid sequence: CASSSREGRSYGYTF.

The chain carries TRBV6-5 and TRBJ2-2, with TRBD2 matching over 9 bases. Trimming at V came to 6 bases and at J to 2 bases, leaving 4 bases not matched to a gene. Germline assignment: CDR1 MNHEY and CDR2 SVGAGI. The CDR3 loop spans 15 amino acids. CDR3 residues: CASRYSGRNTGELFF. DNA of the CDR3: TGTGCCAGCAGATATAGCGGGAGAAACACCGGGGAGCTGTTTTTT.

This clone is a singleton in its sample. The J gene is TRBJ2-2, the V gene TRBV5-5; D might be TRBD1 or TRBD2, each matching 5 bases. CDR1 and CDR2 from the germline V gene are SGHKS and YYEKEE (reference sequence). The CDR3 is 16 residues long. V was trimmed by 2 bases and J by 4 bases, leaving 15 bases between them. The CDR3 DNA sequence: TGTGCCAGCAGCTTAGGCCTTTATGGGGGCACCGGGGAGCTGTTTTTT. As protein: CASSLGLYGGTGELFF. The full variable domain, its missing parts supplied by reference TRBV5-5 and TRBJ2-2, is DAGVTQSPTHLIKTRGQQVTLRCSPISGHKSVSWYQQVLGQGPQFIFQYYEKEERGRGNFPDRFSARQFPNYSSELNVNALLLGDSALYLCASSLGLYGGTGELFFGEGSRLTVL.

This clone was seen once. The CDR3 sequence: CASSRGGVMGQFF. In nucleotides, the CDR3 is TGTGCCAGCAGCCGCGGCGGCGTCATGGGGCAGTTCTTC. The chain employs TRBV5-8 and TRBJ2-1; no reliable D call. CDR1 is SGHTS and CDR2 is YDEGEE in the germline V gene. The CDR3 covers 13 residues. Trimming left V 4 bases short and J 12 bases short, with 17 bases between.

The V gene is TRBV9, the J gene TRBJ2-5; TRBD2 matches at 9 bases. The CDR3 spans 14 residues. The germline V gene has CDR1 SGDLS and CDR2 YYNGEE. V dropped 4 bases and J dropped 5; count of bases not matched to a gene: 6. The chain's CDR3 is CASSLAGSMETQYF. For the CDR3, the DNA is TGTGCCAGCAGCCTAGCGGGGTCTATGGAGACCCAGTACTTC.

The genes are TRBV19 and TRBJ2-7, with TRBD1 identical over 10 bases. Germline V CDR1 and CDR2: LNHDA, SQIVND (reference sequence). V lost 3 bases and J lost 2; bases outside the gene matches: 4. The CDR3 is 15 residues long. The CDR3 protein is CASSIEDRGAYEQYF. CDR3 DNA: TGTGCCAGTAGTATTGAGGACAGGGGGGCCTACGAGCAGTACTTC. Drawing the rest from reference TRBV19 and TRBJ2-7, the complete variable domain is DGGITQSPKYLFRKEGQNVTLSCEQNLNHDAMYWYRQDPGQGLRLIYYSQIVNDFQKGDIAEGYSVSREKKESFPLTVTSAQKNPTAFYLCASSIEDRGAYEQYFGPGTRLTVT.

The V gene is TRBV4-1, the J gene TRBJ2-2, with a weak D call TRBD2 (5 bases). Between the trimmed V and J ends, which lost 0 bases and 4 bases, there was a span of 9 bases. CDR1 is MGHRA and CDR2 is YSYEKL in the germline V gene. The CDR3 is 15 amino acids. The DNA for the CDR3 is TGCGCCAGCAGCCAAGATCTTGCGGGCACCGGGGAGCTGTTTTTT. Amino acids: CASSQDLAGTGELFF.

The chain links TRBV12-5 to TRBJ2-2; D gene ambiguous. The germline V gene has CDR1 LGHNT and CDR2 FRNRAP. CDR3 length: 12 amino acids. V was clipped by 3 bases and J by 4 bases, with 3 bases between them. The CDR3 DNA reads TGTGCTAGTGGTTTCCCCACCGGGGAGCTGTTTTTT. Translation gives CASGFPTGELFF.

The chain links TRBV25-1 to TRBJ1-1; D perhaps matches TRBD1 (5 bases). Germline values: CDR1 MGHDK, CDR2 SYGVNS. V was shortened by 10 bases and J by 1 base, with 13 bases between the two germline ends. The CDR3 is 13 residues long. CDR3 nucleotides: TGTGCCACTTCCGAGCAGGGGAACACTGAAGCTTTCTTT. Translated, it gives CATSEQGNTEAFF.

The J gene is TRBJ1-6, the V gene TRBV7-9; D remains unclear. Trimming took 1 base from V and 10 from J, leaving 8 bases between them. CDR3 length: 13 residues. Per germline, CDR1 SEHNR and CDR2 FQNEAQ (reference sequence). CDR3 bases: TGTGCCAGCAGCTTAGGGGGTCGATCACCCCTCCACTTT. This codes for CASSLGGRSPLHF.

On this clone itself: The same CDR3 arises from other DNA sequences in this sample as well. The chain is built from TRBV9 and TRBJ2-5; TRBD2 is a possible D gene (6 bases). V was trimmed by 2 bases and J by 2 bases, leaving 7 bases between them. The CDR3 sequence is 13 residues long. Germline CDR1 reads SGDLS; CDR2 reads YYNGEE. Here the CDR3 DNA reads TGTGCCAGCAGCGTTAGCGGTCAAGAGACCCAGTACTTC. Amino acids: CASSVSGQETQYF.

The chain carries TRBV5-1 and TRBJ2-3, with TRBD1 matching over 12 bases. J gave up 4 bases and V 4 bases, and 7 bases lay outside the gene matches. Germline V gene data show CDR1 as SGHRS and CDR2 as YFSETQ. This CDR3 spans 16 amino acids. The CDR3 loop is CASSRGQGARSDTQYF. The CDR3 DNA follows: TGCGCCAGCAGCAGGGGACAGGGGGCGCGTTCAGATACGCAGTATTTT.

CDR3: CASSLVGTPETQYF. As DNA, the CDR3 is TGTGCCAGCAGTTTAGTGGGGACTCCAGAGACCCAGTACTTC. The chain has TRBV27 and TRBJ2-5; D possibly corresponds to TRBD2 (6 bases). The length of the CDR3 is 14 residues. Germline values: CDR1 MNHEY, CDR2 SMNVEV (reference sequence). The germline V and J ends were trimmed by 2 bases and 4 bases, with 11 bases remaining between them.

The chain has TRBV18 and TRBJ1-2; 7 nucleotides line up with TRBD1. With 5 bases clipped from V and 6 bases from J, the junction kept 6 bases outside the gene matches. The length of the CDR3 is 13 residues. From germline, CDR1 is KGHSH and CDR2 LQKENI. The CDR3 is CASSSQGDDGYTF. CDR3 bases: TGTGCCAGCTCATCCCAGGGGGATGATGGCTACACCTTC.

In its sample, this clone was seen once. This chain joins TRBV3-1 (or the pseudogene TRBV3-2) and TRBJ2-3; D is uncertain. CDR3 length: 15 residues. Germline V lookup: CDR1 LGHDT, CDR2 YNNKEL (reference sequence). The ends were cut back, 4 bases at V and 4 bases at J, with 15 bases in the middle. CDR3: CASSPLRQLSDTQYF. In nucleotides, the CDR3 is TGTGCCAGCAGCCCCCTAAGGCAATTATCAGATACGCAGTATTTT.

V usage is TRBV11-2 and J usage is TRBJ2-1, with D uncertain. CDR1 and CDR2 from the germline V gene are SGHAT and FQNNGV. The V end was cut by 1 base, the J end by 7 bases, with 8 bases between. The CDR3 covers 13 residues. The DNA of the CDR3 is TGTGCCAGCAGCTTAGTTGGGGTTAATGAGCAGTTCTTC. Encoded protein: CASSLVGVNEQFF.

The V call is TRBV29-1, the J call TRBJ1-1, with D possibly matching TRBD1 (6 bases). Germline assignment: CDR1 SQVTM and CDR2 ANQGSEA. The CDR3 totals 13 residues. V was trimmed by 2 bases and J by 1 base, leaving 8 bases between them. CDR3 residues: CSVERTENTEAFF. The CDR3 nucleotides are TGCAGCGTTGAAAGGACAGAGAACACTGAAGCTTTCTTT. Complete variable domain (other parts from reference TRBV29-1 and TRBJ1-1): SAVISQKPSRDICQRGTSLTIQCQVDSQVTMMFWYRQQPGQSLTLIATANQGSEATYESGFVIDKFPISRPNLTFSTLTVSNMSPEDSSIYLCSVERTENTEAFFGQGTRLTVV.

V and J are TRBV6-2 or TRBV6-3 and TRBJ1-1, with 12 bases aligning to TRBD1. The germline CDR1 and CDR2 sequences are MNHEY and SVGEGT. J was trimmed by 3 bases and V by 2 bases; bases with no gene match: 7. The CDR3 loop spans 17 amino acids. CDR3 nucleotide sequence: TGTGCCAGCAGTTACAGGGGACAGGGGGCGAGGGACACTGAAGCTTTCTTT. Its protein product is CASSYRGQGARDTEAFF.

V gene TRBV5-8 combines with J gene TRBJ1-2; D not certain. CDR1 SGHTS and CDR2 YDEGEE come from the germline V gene. The CDR3 length is 14 residues. V was shortened by 2 bases and J by 2 bases, with 10 bases between the two germline ends. CDR3 nucleotide sequence: TGTGCCAGCAGCTTCCAGGCTGAGAACTATGGCTACACCTTC. Translation: CASSFQAENYGYTF.

The chain employs TRBV3-1 (or the pseudogene TRBV3-2) and TRBJ1-2; D is undetermined. Germline V lookup: CDR1 LGHDT, CDR2 YNNKEL (reference sequence). The ends were cut back, 5 bases at V and 5 bases at J, with 18 bases in the middle. This CDR3 spans 15 amino acids. The CDR3 reads CASSFLTRQNYGYTF. As DNA, the CDR3 is TGTGCCAGCAGCTTCCTCACCCGGCAAAATTATGGCTACACCTTC.

The CDR3 protein is CASSPTGANVLTF. The CDR3 DNA reads TGCGCCAGCAGCCCGACTGGGGCCAACGTCCTGACTTTC. The V gene is TRBV4-1, the J gene TRBJ2-6; D is undetermined. The CDR3 totals 13 residues. Between the trimmed V and J ends, which lost 4 bases and 2 bases, there was a span of 3 bases. From germline, CDR1 is MGHRA and CDR2 YSYEKL.

The chain carries TRBV18 and TRBJ1-2, with D unclear. CDR1 KGHSH and CDR2 LQKENI come from the germline V gene. Trimming removed 3 bases at V and 6 bases at J, with 17 bases between. The CDR3 spans 15 residues. The DNA of the CDR3 is TGTGCCAGCTCACCGCAATCGACGGGGATGAATGGCTACACCTTC. Translated: CASSPQSTGMNGYTF.

In this sample, this clone turned up once. The chain uses TRBV5-1 and TRBJ1-1; D may be TRBD1 (5 bases). V was pared by 0 bases and J by 1 base, with 13 bases between. Germline-derived CDR1 and CDR2 are SGHRS and YFSETQ. The CDR3 spans 16 residues. Here the CDR3 reads CASSLVGAARNTEAFF. The CDR3 DNA is TGCGCCAGCAGCTTGGTAGGGGCAGCAAGGAACACTGAAGCTTTCTTT.